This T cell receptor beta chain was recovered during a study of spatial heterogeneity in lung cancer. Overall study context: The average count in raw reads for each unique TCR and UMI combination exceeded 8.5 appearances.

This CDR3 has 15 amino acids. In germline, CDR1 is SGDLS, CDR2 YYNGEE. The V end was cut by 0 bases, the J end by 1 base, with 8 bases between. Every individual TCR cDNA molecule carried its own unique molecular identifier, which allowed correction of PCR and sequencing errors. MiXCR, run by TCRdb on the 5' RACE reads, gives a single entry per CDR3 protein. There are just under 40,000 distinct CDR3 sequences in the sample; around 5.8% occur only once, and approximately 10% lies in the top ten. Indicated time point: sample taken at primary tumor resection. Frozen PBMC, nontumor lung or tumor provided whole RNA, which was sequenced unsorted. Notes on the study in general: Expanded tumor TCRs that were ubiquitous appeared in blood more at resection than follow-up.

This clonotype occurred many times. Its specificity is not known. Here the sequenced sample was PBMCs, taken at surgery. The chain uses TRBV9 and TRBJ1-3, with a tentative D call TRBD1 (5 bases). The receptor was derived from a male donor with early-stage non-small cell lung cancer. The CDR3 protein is CASSVGGQSGNTIYF. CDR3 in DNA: TGTGCCAGCAGCGTAGGGGGCCAGTCTGGAAACACCATATATTTT.